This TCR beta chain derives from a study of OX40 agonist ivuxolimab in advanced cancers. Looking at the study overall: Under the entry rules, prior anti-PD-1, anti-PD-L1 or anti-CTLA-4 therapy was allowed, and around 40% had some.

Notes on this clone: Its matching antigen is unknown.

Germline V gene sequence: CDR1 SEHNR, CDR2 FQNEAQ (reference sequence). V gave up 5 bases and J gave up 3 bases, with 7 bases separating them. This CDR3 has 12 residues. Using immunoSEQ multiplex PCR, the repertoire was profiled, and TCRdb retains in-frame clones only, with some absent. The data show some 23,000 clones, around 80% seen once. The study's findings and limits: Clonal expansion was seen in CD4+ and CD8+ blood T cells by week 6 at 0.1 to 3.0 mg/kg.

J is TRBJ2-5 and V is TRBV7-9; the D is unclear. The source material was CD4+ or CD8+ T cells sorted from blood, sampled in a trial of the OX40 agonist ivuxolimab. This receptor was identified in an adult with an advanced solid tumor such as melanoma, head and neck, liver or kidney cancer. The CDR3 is CASSRVEETQYF. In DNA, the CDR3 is TGTGCCAGCAGCCGGGTCGAAGAGACCCAGTACTTC.